This T cell receptor (beta chain) was observed in a study of beta chain features in type 1 diabetes. Reverse transcribing all isolated RNA meant expressed TCRB transcripts were sequenced. Method: immunoSEQ multiplex PCR; TCRdb's copy keeps in-frame clones and lacks some. Found here are 120,000 to 150,000 clones, less than 11% of them singletons; the top ten hold 1% to 1.5%. This CDR3 is 16 amino acids long. The V end was cut by 0 bases, the J end by 6 bases, with 15 bases between. Per the germline V gene, CDR1 is KGHSH and CDR2 is LQKENI. This clone came up a few times. What it recognizes is unknown. Study conclusions and caveats: A PCR bias possibly favoring shorter templates would apply equally to patients and controls.

Sequenced input: naive CD4+ T cells from blood. V gene TRBV18 combines with J gene TRBJ2-1; TRBD2 might be the D (6 bases). The clonotype comes from a man between 18 and 35 years old in good health. DNA for the CDR3: TGTGCCAGCTCACCACCGGAGGGGCCCGGGCGCAATGAGCAGTTCTTC. This codes for CASSPPEGPGRNEQFF. Combining the CDR3 with reference TRBV18 and TRBJ2-1 gives the whole variable domain NAGVMQNPRHLVRRRGQEARLRCSPMKGHSHVYWYRQLPEEGLKFMVYLQKENIIDESGMPKERFSAEFPKEGPSILRIQQVVRGDSAAYFCASSPPEGPGRNEQFFGPGTRLTVL.